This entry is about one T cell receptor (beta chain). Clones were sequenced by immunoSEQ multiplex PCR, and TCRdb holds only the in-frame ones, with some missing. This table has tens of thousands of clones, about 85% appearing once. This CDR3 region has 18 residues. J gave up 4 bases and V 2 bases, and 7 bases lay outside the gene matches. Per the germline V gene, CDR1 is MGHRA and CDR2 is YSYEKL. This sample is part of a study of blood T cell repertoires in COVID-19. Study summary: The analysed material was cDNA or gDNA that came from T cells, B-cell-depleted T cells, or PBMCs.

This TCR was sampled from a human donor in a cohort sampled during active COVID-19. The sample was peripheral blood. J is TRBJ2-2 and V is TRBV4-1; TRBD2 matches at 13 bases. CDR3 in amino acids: CASSQTTSGRVGTGELFF. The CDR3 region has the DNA TGCGCCAGCAGCCAAACCACTAGCGGGAGGGTTGGCACCGGGGAGCTGTTTTTT.